The 22 T cell receptor beta chains presented below share a single source sample, sequenced in a study of blood T cell repertoires in COVID-19. Clones were read by immunoSEQ multiplex PCR, and TCRdb kept only the in-frame ones, dropping some. The sample has 400,000 to 450,000 clones, around 91% seen once. The sample comprised PBMCs or T cells enriched from blood (not recorded which). The receptor set was obtained from a man aged 18 to 35 who had recovered from COVID-19.

This clone is a singleton in its sample. This chain uses TRBV7-3 with TRBJ2-2, with D perhaps TRBD1 (5 bases). The CDR3 extends over 14 amino acids. Germline V lookup: CDR1 SGHTA, CDR2 FQGTGA. Trimming pared 2 bases from V and 4 bases from J, leaving 8 bases between. The CDR3 here is CASSLVQGTGELFF. The CDR3 nucleotides are TGTGCCAGCAGCTTAGTCCAGGGCACCGGGGAGCTGTTTTTT.

The genes are TRBV7-9 and TRBJ2-1; 8 positions match TRBD2. The length of the CDR3 is 17 residues. Trimming cost V 4 bases and J 8 bases; bases outside gene matches: 16. Germline CDR1 and CDR2: SEHNR and FQNEAQ (reference sequence). The CDR3 protein is CASSSDPGTSYYYEQFF. CDR3 coding DNA: TGTGCCAGCAGCTCCGATCCCGGGACTAGTTATTATTATGAGCAGTTCTTC.

The V gene is TRBV5-4, the J gene TRBJ1-2; D call uncertain. Germline assignment: CDR1 SGHNT and CDR2 YYREEE (reference sequence). The CDR3 spans 14 residues. Trimming stripped 4 bases from V and 6 bases from J, with 16 bases between. The CDR3 reads CASSHPTGSHGYTF. The CDR3 DNA follows: TGTGCCAGCAGCCACCCGACGGGGAGCCATGGCTACACCTTC.

V gene TRBV4-1 combines with J gene TRBJ2-5; perhaps TRBD1 as D (6 bases). From germline, CDR1 is MGHRA and CDR2 YSYEKL. Trimming shortened V by 0 bases and J by 2 bases, and 10 bases separated the two germline ends. The CDR3 runs to 15 residues. The CDR3 DNA follows: TGCGCCAGCAGCCAAGATACAGGGATGCAAGAGACCCAGTACTTC. This codes for CASSQDTGMQETQYF.

The chain joins TRBV28 to TRBJ1-5; 8 nucleotides align to TRBD1. V shed 6 bases, J shed 0 bases, and the junction held 19 bases outside the gene matches. From germline, CDR1 is MDHEN and CDR2 SYDVKM. The CDR3 totals 20 residues. CDR3 sequence (DNA): TGTGCCAGCAGCCTGCGGCCTCTTACCGGGACAGGAAATAGCAATCAGCCCCAGCATTTT. It codes for CASSLRPLTGTGNSNQPQHF.

The genes are TRBV19 and TRBJ1-5, with unresolved D. Germline values: CDR1 LNHDA, CDR2 SQIVND (reference sequence). Trimming took off 7 bases at V and 0 bases at J, with 10 bases between the two ends. The CDR3 runs 14 residues. The chain's CDR3 is CASTSTNSNQPQHF. The CDR3 DNA reads as TGTGCCAGTACCTCGACAAATAGCAATCAGCCCCAGCATTTT.

V is TRBV6-2 or TRBV6-3 and J is TRBJ1-5; D is unresolved. This CDR3 region has 15 residues. Germline V lookup: CDR1 MNHEY, CDR2 SVGEGT. Trimming stripped 4 bases from V and 0 bases from J, with 10 bases between. The CDR3 bases are TGTGCCAGCAGTTCCGGGATCCTTAGCAATCAGCCCCAGCATTTT. It translates to CASSSGILSNQPQHF.

The chain recombines TRBV27 with TRBJ2-3, with D tentatively TRBD1 (5 bases). Per germline, CDR1 MNHEY and CDR2 SMNVEV (reference sequence). Trimming shortened V by 4 bases and J by 0 bases, and 11 bases separated the two germline ends. This CDR3 is 15 amino acids long. The DNA for the CDR3 is TGTGCCAGCAGTTATCGGACACTTAGCACAGATACGCAGTATTTT. This gives the protein CASSYRTLSTDTQYF.

This clone was detected only a few times. CDR3 sequence (DNA): TGTGCCAGCAGAATGAAGTCGGGACAGGGGAATCAGCCCCAGCATTTT. Its translation is CASRMKSGQGNQPQHF. This chain connects TRBV2 to TRBJ1-5; TRBD1 agrees at 10 bases. There are 16 residues in the CDR3. The V segment lost 6 bases and the J segment 4 bases; nucleotides outside the gene matches: 9. Germline assignment: CDR1 SNHLY and CDR2 FYNNEI.

V and J are TRBV30 and TRBJ1-2; TRBD1 agrees at 7 bases. V shed 2 bases, J shed 8 bases, and the junction held 8 bases outside the gene matches. Germline V lookup: CDR1 GTSNPN, CDR2 SVGIG (reference sequence). This CDR3 is built from 13 residues. CDR3 residues: CAWSLTGIDGYTF. The CDR3 region has the DNA TGTGCCTGGAGTCTGACAGGGATCGACGGCTACACCTTC. Full variable domain (rest looked up from reference TRBV30 and TRBJ1-2): SQTIHQWPATLVQPVGSPLSLECTVEGTSNPNLYWYRQAAGRGLQLLFYSVGIGQISSEVPQNLSASRPQDRQFILSSKKLLLSDSGFYLCAWSLTGIDGYTFGSGTRLTVV.

The rearrangement uses TRBV7-3 and TRBJ2-1; 8 nucleotides line up with TRBD2. Germline CDR1 is SGHTA and CDR2 is FQGTGA. V lost 2 bases, J lost 10 bases, and 4 bases stayed unmatched. CDR3 length: 13 amino acids. In nucleotides, the CDR3 is TGTGCCAGCAGCTTACAGGCTAGCGGGGAGCAGTTCTTC. The encoded protein is CASSLQASGEQFF.

This clone was picked up one time. This sequence joins TRBV11-2 and TRBJ2-7; 9 bases fit TRBD2. CDR1 and CDR2 (germline): SGHAT, FQNNGV. V lost 6 bases and J lost 4; bases outside the gene matches: 7. This CDR3 is built from 14 residues. CDR3 nucleotide sequence: TGTGCCAGCAGGCCCGGGACTAGCAGGTACGAGCAGTACTTC. Encoded protein: CASRPGTSRYEQYF.

The genes are TRBV4-1 and TRBJ2-2; possibly TRBD1 for D (5 bases). The V end lost 0 bases, the J end lost 6 bases, and 17 bases lay between the germline ends. Per the germline V gene, CDR1 is MGHRA and CDR2 is YSYEKL. The CDR3 runs 17 residues. As DNA, the CDR3 is TGCGCCAGCAGCCAAGAGGTTTCGGGCAGGGTCCCCGGGGAGCTGTTTTTT. This gives the protein CASSQEVSGRVPGELFF.

Concerning this clone: Relative to the germline gene, one junction end is altered; a read error may explain this. The genes are TRBV10-3 and TRBJ2-7; TRBD1 matches 7 bases. The CDR3 totals 14 residues. CDR1 is ENHRY, CDR2 SYGVKD, per germline. DNA of the CDR3: TGTGCCATCAGCGACAGGGTTTTCTCCGACGAGCAGTACTTC. Translated: CAISDRVFSDEQYF.

This rearrangement joins TRBV5-1 to TRBJ2-1, with a weak D call TRBD2 (6 bases). This CDR3 has 13 amino acids. V shed 4 bases and J shed 4 bases, with 9 bases lying between them. CDR1 is SGHRS, CDR2 YFSETQ, per germline. The CDR3 spells CASSGTDYNEQFF. CDR3 sequence (DNA): TGCGCCAGCAGCGGGACTGATTACAATGAGCAGTTCTTC.

This sequence joins TRBV27 and TRBJ1-2, with a weak D call TRBD1 (6 bases). V lost 5 bases, J lost 2 bases, and 18 bases lay in between. Germline V gene sequence: CDR1 MNHEY, CDR2 SMNVEV (reference sequence). The CDR3 spans 16 residues. The CDR3 sequence is CASSPTTGTINYGYTF. The CDR3 region has the DNA TGTGCCAGCAGTCCCACCACAGGGACGATAAACTATGGCTACACCTTC.

The J gene is TRBJ2-5, the V gene TRBV2, with a possible D match to TRBD2 (5 bases). Looked up from germline, CDR1 is SNHLY and CDR2 is FYNNEI. CDR3 length equals 15 residues. V lost 6 bases to trimming and J lost 5 bases, with 19 bases between them. The DNA of the CDR3 is TGTGCCAGCAGCCGACTCGGGAATGTCGGGGAGACCCAGTACTTC. It yields the protein CASSRLGNVGETQYF. Based on the CDR3 plus reference TRBV2 and TRBJ2-5, the full variable domain is EPEVTQTPSHQVTQMGQEVILRCVPISNHLYFYWYRQILGQKVEFLVSFYNNEISEKSEIFDDQFSVERPDGSNFTLKIRSTKLEDSAMYFCASSRLGNVGETQYFGPGTRLLVL.

The chain uses TRBV9 and TRBJ2-7, with 7 positions matching TRBD2. Per the germline V gene, CDR1 is SGDLS and CDR2 is YYNGEE. The V segment lost 0 bases and the J segment 4 bases; nucleotides outside the gene matches: 4. This CDR3 has 14 residues. The CDR3 is CASSVAASGYEQYF. In DNA form, the CDR3 reads TGTGCCAGCAGCGTAGCCGCTAGCGGTTACGAGCAGTACTTC.

This clone has just one count. CDR3 DNA sequence: TGTGCCAGCGCACGGGACAGCTACACCTTC. Translating gives CASARDSYTF. This chain connects TRBV2 to TRBJ1-2; TRBD1 might be the D (6 bases). V was pared by 8 bases and J by 9 bases, with 10 bases between. This CDR3 is 10 amino acids long. The germline V gene encodes CDR1 SNHLY and CDR2 FYNNEI.

The V gene is TRBV9, the J gene TRBJ2-5; 7 bases agree with TRBD1. CDR1 and CDR2 (germline): SGDLS, YYNGEE. The CDR3 consists of 14 residues. V trimming: 3 bases; J trimming: 3 bases; junction bases outside the gene matches: 5. The CDR3 DNA reads as TGTGCCAGCAGCGCGGGAACAGGGGAAGAGACCCAGTACTTC. It yields the protein CASSAGTGEETQYF.

The rearrangement links TRBV28 to TRBJ2-3; TRBD2 might be the D (6 bases). The V gene lost 8 bases and the J gene lost 4 bases, with 16 bases spanning the gap. This CDR3 contains 14 residues. Germline CDR1 and CDR2: MDHEN and SYDVKM. In DNA, the CDR3 is TGTGCCAGCGCTGACGGAGGGGTCCCAGATACGCAGTATTTT. It encodes CASADGGVPDTQYF.

This chain connects TRBV5-5 to TRBJ1-5; 7 positions match TRBD1. CDR1 is SGHKS and CDR2 is YYEKEE in the germline V gene (reference sequence). J gave up 4 bases and V 0 bases, and 4 bases lay outside the gene matches. This CDR3 contains 15 residues. The CDR3 here is CASSLEGGGNQPQHF. CDR3 coding DNA: TGTGCCAGCAGCTTGGAAGGGGGCGGGAATCAGCCCCAGCATTTT.